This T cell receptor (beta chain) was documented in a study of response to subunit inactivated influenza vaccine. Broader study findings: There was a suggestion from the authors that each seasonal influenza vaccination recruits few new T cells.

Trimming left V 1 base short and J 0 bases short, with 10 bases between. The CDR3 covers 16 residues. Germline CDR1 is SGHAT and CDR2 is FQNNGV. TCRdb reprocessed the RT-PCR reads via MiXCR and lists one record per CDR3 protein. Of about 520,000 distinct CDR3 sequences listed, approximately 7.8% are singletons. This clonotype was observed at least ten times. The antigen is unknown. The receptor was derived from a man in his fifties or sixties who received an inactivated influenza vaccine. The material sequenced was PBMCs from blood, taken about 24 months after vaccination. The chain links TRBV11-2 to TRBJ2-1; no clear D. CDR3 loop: CASSLAADHSYNEQFF. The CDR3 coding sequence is TGTGCCAGCAGCTTAGCGGCGGATCACTCCTACAATGAGCAGTTCTTC.